The rows below give T cell receptor beta chains drawn from one sample of a study of T cell responses to AZD1222 COVID-19 vaccine. The repertoire was sequenced with immunoSEQ multiplex PCR; TCRdb's copy has only in-frame clones and lacks some. This sample carries 90,000 to 110,000 clones, over 75% of them seen once, and the ten largest clones take less than 4.5%. Here the sequenced sample was peripheral blood, taken 28 days after the second AZD1222 dose. These receptor sequences come from an adult who received the AZD1222 COVID-19 vaccine. CDR3s include the opening cysteine and the closing phenylalanine or tryptophan.

cdr3_aa j_call v_call
CASSLIAGVNTGELFF TRBJ2-2 TRBV7-3
CASSIGRDYTEAFF TRBJ1-1 TRBV19
CASSLEDSGNTIYF TRBJ1-3 TRBV5-1
CASSFTTDRNEKLFF TRBJ1-4 TRBV5-1
CASSLTDGSNEQFF TRBJ2-1 TRBV7-3
CASSDEYTGELFF TRBJ2-2 TRBV6-4
CAWMAGYYGYTF TRBJ1-2 TRBV30
CASSSTGRYNEQFF TRBJ2-1 TRBV6-6
CASSSQGVGNQPQHF TRBJ1-5 TRBV7-8
CASSPLQETQYF TRBJ2-5 TRBV18
CASSLHEAYEQYF TRBJ2-7 TRBV27
CSVDVQAYEQFF TRBJ2-1 TRBV29-1
CASSYRGGQGNGYTF TRBJ1-2 TRBV6-5
CASSERWGSSYKNTEAFF TRBJ1-1 TRBV6-1
CASSSSAVRDRGHPFYGYTF TRBJ1-2 TRBV11-3
CASSEFQTSHSGANVLTF TRBJ2-6 TRBV25-1
CASRDGINQPQHF TRBJ1-5 TRBV6-5
CASRRDREWNTIYF TRBJ1-3 TRBV2
CASIDRGRAEAFF TRBJ1-1 TRBV2
CSRGGYNEQFF TRBJ2-1 TRBV20-1
CAWSALGLGNQPQHF TRBJ1-5 TRBV30
CASSRHTAYEQYF TRBJ2-7 TRBV27